This TCR beta chain was observed in a study of Ad26.COV2.S vaccination and SARS-CoV-2 variants. Deletions cut 4 bases from V and 0 bases from J, with 4 bases between. Germline V gene data show CDR1 as SGHNT and CDR2 as YENEEA. There are 13 residues in the CDR3. Study-wide findings and caveats: Researchers reported similar non-spike TCR breadth in vaccine and placebo recipients.

In the case of this clone: As yet, its antigen is unknown.

Noted treatment: some 20 received Ad26.COV2.S at low or high dose, single or two shots; several received placebo; per-sample allocation not given. Repertoires come from day 63 after the first vaccine or placebo injection. Immunization relied on an Ad26 vector, which expressed Wuhan-strain SARS-CoV-2 spike. Generated by immunoSEQ multiplex PCR, the TCRdb table keeps only in-frame clones and is missing some. The sample contains about 410,000 clones, 70% to 90% of which appear only once. J is TRBJ2-1 and V is TRBV11-3, with D unclear. This clonotype was sampled from a person between 18 and 59 years old who received the Ad26.COV2.S COVID-19 vaccine or a placebo. The source material was peripheral blood, sampled in a trial of Ad26.COV2.S vaccine versus placebo. The CDR3 protein is CASSYDSYNEQFF. The CDR3 nucleotides are TGTGCCAGCAGCTACGACTCCTACAATGAGCAGTTCTTC. Drawing the rest from reference TRBV11-3 and TRBJ2-1, the complete variable domain is EAGVVQSPRYKIIEKKQPVAFWCNPISGHNTLYWYLQNLGQGPELLIRYENEEAVDDSQLPKDRFSAERLKGVDSTLKIQPAELGDSAVYLCASSYDSYNEQFFGPGTRLTVL.